The rows below give T cell receptor beta chains drawn from one sample of a study of blood T cell repertoires in COVID-19. Method: immunoSEQ multiplex PCR; TCRdb's copy keeps in-frame clones and lacks some. The table lists some 120,000 clones, about four fifths of them singletons. The source material was peripheral blood. Every receptor here comes from a woman in her fifties or sixties with acute or convalescent COVID-19. Both conserved end residues are part of each CDR3. D genes are given only for firm matches. The size entry is marked missing in some rows and otherwise reads once, few, many or a size class.

d_call | clone_size | j_call | v_call | cdr3_aa | cdr3_nt
. | . | TRBJ2-1 | TRBV10-1 | CASSDPGPGTTSYNEQFF | TGCGCCAGCAGTGACCCCGGCCCCGGGACAACTTCCTACAATGAGCAGTTCTTC
TRBD2 | once | TRBJ2-1 | TRBV19 | CASSTIPLLAGKNNEQFF | TGTGCCAGTAGTACCATCCCCCTTCTAGCGGGGAAAAACAATGAGCAGTTCTTC
. | . | TRBJ1-1 | TRBV6-5 | CASSYARGGNTEAFF | TGTGCCAGCAGTTACGCCCGTGGCGGGAACACTGAAGCTTTCTTT
TRBD1 | . | TRBJ1-6 | TRBV10-3 | CAIRGDRSNSPLHF | TGTGCCATCAGAGGGGACAGATCTAATTCACCCCTCCACTTT
. | . | TRBJ2-3 | TRBV7-6 | CASSLAAGLADTQYF | TGTGCCAGCAGCTTAGCGGCGGGGTTAGCAGATACGCAGTATTTT
. | . | TRBJ2-2 | TRBV5-4 | CASSFPVPRAGELFF | TGTGCCAGCAGCTTCCCGGTTCCGAGGGCCGGGGAGCTGTTTTTT
TRBD1 | . | TRBJ2-3 | TRBV5-4 | CASSAGGTGVSTDTQYF | TGTGCCAGCAGCGCCGGCGGGACAGGGGTCAGCACAGATACGCAGTATTTT
TRBD2 | . | TRBJ2-2 | TRBV10-2 | CASSIVTSGGVVTGELFF | TGCGCCAGCAGTATCGTTACTAGCGGGGGGGTGGTCACCGGGGAGCTGTTTTTT
. | . | TRBJ2-4 | TRBV2 | CASSGQGAKNIQYF | TGTGCCAGCAGTGGACAAGGAGCCAAAAACATTCAGTACTTC
. | . | TRBJ1-3 | TRBV15 | CATARAGNTIYF | TGTGCCACCGCCAGGGCTGGAAACACCATATATTTT
. | . | TRBJ2-1 | TRBV19 | CASSPQGNPYNEQFF | TGTGCCAGTAGTCCCCAGGGAAACCCCTACAATGAGCAGTTCTTC
. | . | TRBJ2-7 | TRBV5-4 | CASSFTSGEQYF | TGTGCCAGCAGTTTTACTAGTGGCGAGCAGTACTTC
TRBD1 | . | TRBJ1-2 | TRBV19 | CASSTRDRTNYGYTF | TGTGCCAGTAGTACGCGGGACAGGACTAACTATGGCTACACCTTC
TRBD1 | . | TRBJ2-5 | TRBV7-7 | CASSPGTGRTETQYF | TGTGCCAGCAGCCCCGGGACAGGAAGAACAGAGACCCAGTACTTC
TRBD1 | once | TRBJ1-2 | TRBV5-1 | CASSRTGDGYTF | TGCGCCAGCAGCCGGACAGGGGATGGCTACACCTTC
TRBD1 | . | TRBJ1-4 | TRBV5-4 | CASSPGTAPEKLFF | TGTGCCAGCAGTCCCGGGACAGCGCCTGAAAAACTGTTTTTT
. | . | TRBJ1-2 | TRBV28 | CASSPRDRNSYGYTF | TGTGCCAGCAGTCCAAGAGACAGGAATAGCTATGGCTACACCTTC
. | once | TRBJ1-1 | TRBV5-1 | CASSAVPGGNTEAFF | TGCGCCAGCAGCGCGGTTCCGGGGGGAAACACTGAAGCTTTCTTT
. | . | TRBJ2-6 | TRBV29-1 | CSVEGRSGANVLTF | TGCAGCGTTGAAGGCAGATCTGGGGCCAACGTCCTGACTTTC
. | few | TRBJ2-2 | TRBV24-1 | CATSDSTGELFF | TGTGCCACCAGTGACAGCACCGGGGAGCTGTTTTTT
. | once | TRBJ1-5 | TRBV5-1 | CASSLDGEVNQPQHF | TGCGCCAGCAGCTTGGACGGGGAGGTTAATCAGCCCCAGCATTTT
TRBD1 | . | TRBJ2-3 | TRBV9 | CASSVAIAGQGVLDTQYF | TGTGCCAGCAGCGTAGCCATCGCAGGGCAGGGGGTTTTGGATACGCAGTATTTT
TRBD1 | few | TRBJ1-2 | TRBV5-1 | CASSSGLATGDGEGYTF | TGCGCCAGCAGCAGTGGGCTGGCAACAGGGGATGGTGAGGGCTACACCTTC
. | . | TRBJ1-1 | TRBV4-2 | CASSQAQKNTEAFF | TGTGCCAGCAGCCAAGCCCAGAAGAACACTGAAGCTTTCTTT
TRBD1 | . | TRBJ1-1 | TRBV9 | CASSAMTGIGTEAFF | TGTGCCAGCAGCGCCATGACAGGGATTGGCACTGAAGCTTTCTTT
. | once | TRBJ1-1 | TRBV29-1 | CSALKNTEAFF | TGCAGCGCCTTAAAGAACACTGAAGCTTTCTTT
TRBD1 | . | TRBJ2-1 | TRBV5-4 | CASSTGTGAGNEQFF | TGTGCCAGCAGCACCGGGACAGGGGCAGGTAATGAGCAGTTCTTC
TRBD1 | . | TRBJ1-2 | TRBV2 | CASSVSGQGVYGYTF | TGTGCCAGCAGTGTTTCCGGACAGGGGGTCTATGGCTACACCTTC
TRBD2 | . | TRBJ2-1 | TRBV30 | CAWSVNLLAGVNEQFF | TGTGCCTGGAGTGTAAATTTACTAGCGGGGGTCAATGAGCAGTTCTTC
. | . | TRBJ1-5 | TRBV19 | CASSNRESNQPQHF | TGTGCCAGTAGTAACCGGGAGAGCAATCAGCCCCAGCATTTT
. | . | TRBJ2-1 | TRBV27 | CASSPTSIPHYNEQFF | TGTGCCAGCAGTCCAACTAGTATACCCCACTACAATGAGCAGTTCTTC
TRBD2 | . | TRBJ2-1 | TRBV7-2 | CASKIAGGPNEQFF | TGTGCCAGCAAGATAGCGGGGGGGCCCAATGAGCAGTTCTTC
TRBD2 | once | TRBJ2-1 | TRBV24-1 | CATSDHRGGEARNEQFF | TGTGCCACCAGTGATCACCGGGGGGGCGAGGCACGAAATGAGCAGTTCTTC
TRBD2 | . | TRBJ2-2 | TRBV6-4 | CASSDSSERGGPGELFF | TGTGCCAGCAGTGACTCATCGGAGCGGGGAGGTCCCGGGGAGCTGTTTTTT
. | few | TRBJ2-7 | TRBV18 | CASSPTIERSGYEQYF | TGTGCCAGCTCACCAACGATAGAACGGTCAGGCTACGAGCAGTACTTC